This T cell receptor (beta chain) derives from a study of blood T cell repertoires in COVID-19. Looking at the study overall: Material from acute and convalescent COVID-19 was sourced from the United States, Italy and Spain. The cDNA or gDNA used as material had been derived from T cells, B-cell-depleted T cells, or PBMCs.

Sequencing used immunoSEQ multiplex PCR; TCRdb keeps in-frame clones, though not all of them. In the table there are some 200,000 clones, around 80% of which are singletons. Germline CDR1 is LGHDT and CDR2 is YNNKEL (reference sequence). This CDR3 region has 13 residues. V lost 3 bases, J lost 6 bases, and 11 bases lay in between. The clonotype comes from a woman in her seventies with acute or convalescent COVID-19. The source material was peripheral blood. The rearrangement uses TRBV3-1 (or the pseudogene TRBV3-2) and TRBJ2-5; D is ambiguous. The CDR3: CASSQVVLQTQYF. CDR3 nucleotide sequence: TGTGCCAGCAGCCAGGTCGTACTGCAGACCCAGTACTTC.